This T cell receptor (beta chain) was captured in a study of T-cell memory formation after mild COVID-19. Across the whole study: TCR clusters showed largely donor specificity.

The V and J ends lost 4 bases and 5 bases respectively, with 14 bases between them. The CDR3 extends over 15 amino acids. Germline loops: CDR1 SGHDN, CDR2 FVKESK. About this clonotype itself: Its antigen is not identified.

Constant-segment primers were used for 5'RACE, and the resulting TCR alpha and TCR beta cDNA libraries carried sample barcodes and UMIs. A single record per CDR3 protein comes from TCRdb applying MiXCR to the 5' RACE reads. Seen here are about 400,000 distinct CDR3 sequences, under 25% observed once, and the top ten hold under 15%. General study results and limits: Whereas later expanders leaned CD4+, clones contracting day 15 to 85 showed a balanced CD4/CD8 makeup. Contracting clones localized mainly to CM and EM when CD4+ and mainly to EMRA when CD8+.

The specimen sequenced was PBMCs or a T cell subset sorted from them (not recorded which). This TCR derives from an adult woman who had mild COVID-19 (a few samples of this study predate the infection). Cell type and time point are not known. The chain has TRBV14 and TRBJ2-2; D call uncertain. CDR3 in amino acids: CASSLVYGATGELFF. In DNA, the CDR3 is TGTGCCAGCAGCCTGGTCTACGGAGCTACCGGGGAGCTGTTTTTT.